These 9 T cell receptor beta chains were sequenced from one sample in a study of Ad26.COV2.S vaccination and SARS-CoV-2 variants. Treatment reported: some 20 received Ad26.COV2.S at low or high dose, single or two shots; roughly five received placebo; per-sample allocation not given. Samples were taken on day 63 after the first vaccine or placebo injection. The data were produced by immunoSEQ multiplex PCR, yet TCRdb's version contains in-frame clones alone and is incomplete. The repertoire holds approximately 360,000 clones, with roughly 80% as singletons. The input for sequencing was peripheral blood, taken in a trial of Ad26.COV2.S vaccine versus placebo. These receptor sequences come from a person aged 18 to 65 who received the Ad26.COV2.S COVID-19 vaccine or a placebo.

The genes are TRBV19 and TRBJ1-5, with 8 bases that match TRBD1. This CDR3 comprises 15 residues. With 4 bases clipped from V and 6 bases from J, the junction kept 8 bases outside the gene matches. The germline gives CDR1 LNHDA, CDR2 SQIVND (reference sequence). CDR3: CASSTPRGLGQPQHF. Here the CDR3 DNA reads TGTGCCAGTAGTACCCCCAGGGGGCTAGGTCAGCCCCAGCATTTT.

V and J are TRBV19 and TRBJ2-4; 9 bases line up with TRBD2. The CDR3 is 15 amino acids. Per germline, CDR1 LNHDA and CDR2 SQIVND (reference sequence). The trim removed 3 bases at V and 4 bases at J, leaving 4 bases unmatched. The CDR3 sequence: CASSINSGGKNIQYF. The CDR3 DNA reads TGTGCCAGTAGTATTAATAGCGGGGGTAAAAACATTCAGTACTTC.

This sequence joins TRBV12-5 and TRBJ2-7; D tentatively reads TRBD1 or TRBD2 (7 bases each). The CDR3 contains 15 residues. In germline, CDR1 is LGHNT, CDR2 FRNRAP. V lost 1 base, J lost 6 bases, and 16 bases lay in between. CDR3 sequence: CASGLGQGGFGEQYF. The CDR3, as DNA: TGTGCTAGTGGTTTGGGGCAGGGGGGGTTTGGCGAGCAGTACTTC.

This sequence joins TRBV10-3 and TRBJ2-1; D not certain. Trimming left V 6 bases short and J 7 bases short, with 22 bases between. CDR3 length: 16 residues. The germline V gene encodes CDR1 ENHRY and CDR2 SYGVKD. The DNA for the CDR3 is TGTGCCATCAGCCAGGTCCCCTCCCTAGGAACGAATGAGCAGTTCTTC. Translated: CAISQVPSLGTNEQFF.

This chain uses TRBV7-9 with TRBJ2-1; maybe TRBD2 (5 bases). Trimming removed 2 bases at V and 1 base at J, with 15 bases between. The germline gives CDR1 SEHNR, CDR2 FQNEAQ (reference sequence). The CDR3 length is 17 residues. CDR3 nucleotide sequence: TGTGCCAGCAGCTTATATCCGGGATGGCGTTCCTACAATGAGCAGTTCTTC. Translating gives CASSLYPGWRSYNEQFF.

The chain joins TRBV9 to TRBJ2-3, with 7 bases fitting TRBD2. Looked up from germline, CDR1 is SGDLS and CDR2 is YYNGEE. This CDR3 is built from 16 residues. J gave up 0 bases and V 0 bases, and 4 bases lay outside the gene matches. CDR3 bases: TGTGCCAGCAGCGTAGACCCAGCGGGAAGCACAGATACGCAGTATTTT. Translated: CASSVDPAGSTDTQYF.

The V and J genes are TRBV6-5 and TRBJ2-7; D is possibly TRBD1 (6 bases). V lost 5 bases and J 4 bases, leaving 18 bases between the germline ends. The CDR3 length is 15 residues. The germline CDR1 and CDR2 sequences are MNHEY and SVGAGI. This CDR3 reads CASSLGGPLRYEQYF. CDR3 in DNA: TGTGCCAGCAGTCTAGGGGGTCCCTTAAGGTACGAGCAGTACTTC.

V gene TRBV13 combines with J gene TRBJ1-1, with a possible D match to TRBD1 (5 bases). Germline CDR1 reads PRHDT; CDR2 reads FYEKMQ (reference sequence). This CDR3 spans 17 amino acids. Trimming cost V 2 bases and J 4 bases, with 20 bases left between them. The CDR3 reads CASSLKASLGLGTEAFF. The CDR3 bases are TGTGCCAGCAGCTTAAAGGCGTCTCTGGGGCTGGGCACTGAAGCTTTCTTT.

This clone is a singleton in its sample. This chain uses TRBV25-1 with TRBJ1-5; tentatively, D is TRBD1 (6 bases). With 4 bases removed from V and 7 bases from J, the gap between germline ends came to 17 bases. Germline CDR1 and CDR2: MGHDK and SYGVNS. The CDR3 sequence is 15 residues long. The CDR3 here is CASSARGRGPQPQHF. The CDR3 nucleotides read TGTGCCAGCAGTGCTCGGGGCAGGGGACCCCAGCCCCAGCATTTT.